A single sample gave rise to the 2 T cell receptor beta chains below, sequenced in a study of CD8+CD57+ T cells in acquired aplastic anemia. According to the study, genomic DNA was the template for TCR beta VDJ and CDR3 profiling. TCRdb reprocessed the reads via MiXCR and lists one record per CDR3 protein. The sample lists more than 250,000 distinct CDR3 sequences, 55% to 60% occurring once. The sample consisted of sorted CD4+, CD8+, or CD8+CD57+ T cells (not recorded which) from PBMCs. The source is a human donor with severe aplastic anemia or a healthy control (not recorded which).

This clonotype was seen at least ten times. The gene calls are TRBV5-1 and TRBJ1-2, with TRBD1 matching over 7 bases. The germline CDR1 and CDR2 sequences are SGHRS and YFSETQ. The CDR3 contains 12 residues. The V and J ends lost 5 bases and 7 bases, in that order; junction bases with no gene match: 5. In DNA form, the CDR3 reads TGCGCCAGCAGGGAGGACAGGAGTGGCTACACCTTC. It is translated as CASREDRSGYTF.

The DNA of the CDR3 is TGCAGCGCCGAACCCGGCGGCTATGGCTACACCTTC. It codes for CSAEPGGYGYTF. The rearrangement links TRBV29-1 to TRBJ1-2; D is unclear. This CDR3 region has 12 residues. Germline-derived CDR1 and CDR2 are SQVTM and ANQGSEA. The V gene lost 7 bases and the J gene lost 4 bases, with 13 bases spanning the gap. Drawing the rest from reference TRBV29-1 and TRBJ1-2, the complete variable domain is SAVISQKPSRDICQRGTSLTIQCQVDSQVTMMFWYRQQPGQSLTLIATANQGSEATYESGFVIDKFPISRPNLTFSTLTVSNMSPEDSSIYLCSAEPGGYGYTFGSGTRLTVV.